Each of the 13 T cell receptor beta chains below was sequenced from the same sample in a study of T cell responses to AZD1222 COVID-19 vaccine (dated by TCRdb to the early 2020s). The method was the immunoSEQ multiplex PCR assay. TCRdb took this table from immuneACCESS and kept in-frame rearrangements with V and J called. Such tables lack part of the clones; where checked against another copy, unresolved V genes explain under half of the gap, and the rest is unexplained. The sample table holds around 140,000 clones, of which 80% to 95% were seen once. The ten largest clones capture around 1.7% of the sample. Sample time point, as interpreted from the label and publication: baseline before first vaccination. The material was peripheral blood, obtained on day 0 of AZD1222 vaccination. The origin of the receptors is an adult in good health.

The rearrangement uses TRBV27 and TRBJ1-1; 10 positions agree with TRBD1. Trimming cost V 3 bases and J 3 bases; bases outside gene matches: 7. Germline-derived CDR1 and CDR2 are MNHEY and SMNVEV (reference sequence). The CDR3 is made up of 16 amino acids. This CDR3 reads CASSFRPGTGDTEAFF. The DNA of the CDR3 is TGTGCCAGCAGTTTCCGCCCTGGGACAGGGGACACTGAAGCTTTCTTT.

This clone was seen a few times. The rearrangement joins TRBV30 to TRBJ1-2; no definite D call. Germline V gene lookup returns CDR1 GTSNPN and CDR2 SVGIG (reference sequence). CDR3 length: 17 residues. Trimming pared 1 base from V and 8 bases from J, leaving 26 bases between. CDR3 DNA: TGTGCCTGGAGTGATAGGGAACGACCAAGACGAAAATACGGCTACACCTTC. Its protein is CAWSDRERPRRKYGYTF.

The chain has TRBV5-1 and TRBJ1-1; the D is unclear. Trimming shortened V by 4 bases and J by 4 bases, and 17 bases separated the two germline ends. The CDR3 has 15 residues. Per the germline V gene, CDR1 is SGHRS and CDR2 is YFSETQ. As DNA, the CDR3 is TGCGCCAGCAGCCGCACCGTTACAGAGCCCACTGAAGCTTTCTTT. It yields the protein CASSRTVTEPTEAFF.

The chain joins TRBV7-6 to TRBJ1-5, with a tentative D call TRBD1 (6 bases). Germline V gene data show CDR1 as SGHVS and CDR2 as FNYEAQ. Between the trimmed V and J ends, which lost 3 bases and 0 bases, there was a span of 24 bases. CDR3 size: 20 residues. CDR3 bases: TGTGCCAGCAGCTTCAGCCCGCACGGAGGGGGAATTATTAGCAATCAGCCCCAGCATTTT. It codes for CASSFSPHGGGIISNQPQHF.

The V call is TRBV5-5, the J call TRBJ2-6; D ambiguous. V lost 1 base to trimming and J lost 3 bases, with 8 bases between them. The CDR3 length is 15 residues. Per the germline V gene, CDR1 is SGHKS and CDR2 is YYEKEE (reference sequence). In DNA form, the CDR3 reads TGTGCCAGCAGCTTGACTGGGATTGGGGCCAACGTCCTGACTTTC. This sequence encodes CASSLTGIGANVLTF.

This rearrangement joins TRBV10-3 to TRBJ2-7; 9 bases map to TRBD1. The CDR3 has 19 amino acids. After removal of 3 bases from V and 3 bases from J, the junction contained 18 bases not matched to a gene. Germline V gives CDR1 ENHRY, CDR2 SYGVKD. The CDR3 is CAISDAGDRDHRIIYEQYF. CDR3 nucleotides: TGTGCCATCAGTGACGCCGGGGACAGGGATCATCGGATAATCTACGAGCAGTACTTC.

The V and J genes are TRBV18 and TRBJ2-7; 7 nucleotides align to TRBD1. CDR1 and CDR2 (germline): KGHSH, LQKENI. Germline trimming cut 1 base from V and 0 bases from J; bases unmatched to any gene: 18. This CDR3 comprises 20 residues. The CDR3 spells CASSPRPRDRGFLGSYEQYF. The CDR3 bases are TGTGCCAGCTCACCACGGCCCCGGGACAGAGGGTTCCTAGGCTCCTACGAGCAGTACTTC.

CDR3 nucleotide sequence: TGTGCCAGCAGCTTGATCAAGGGCGAGGGAACTGAAGCTTTCTTT. Amino acids: CASSLIKGEGTEAFF. The rearrangement joins TRBV7-9 to TRBJ1-1; D ambiguous. Germline V gene data show CDR1 as SEHNR and CDR2 as FQNEAQ (reference sequence). The CDR3 has 15 amino acids. Deletions cut 3 bases from V and 5 bases from J, with 16 bases between.

CDR3 amino acids: CASSLKGYANTGELFF. CDR3 DNA: TGCGCCAGCAGCTTGAAGGGTTATGCGAACACCGGGGAGCTGTTTTTT. The chain has TRBV5-1 and TRBJ2-2; D uncertain. Germline-derived CDR1 and CDR2 are SGHRS and YFSETQ. Deletions cut 1 base from V and 0 bases from J, with 10 bases between. This CDR3 comprises 16 residues.

The gene calls are TRBV25-1 and TRBJ1-6; D perhaps matches TRBD1 (5 bases). This CDR3 region has 15 residues. CDR1 MGHDK and CDR2 SYGVNS come from the germline V gene. Trimming removed 0 bases from V and 9 bases from J, with 12 bases in between. CDR3 sequence reads: CASSEYSQGGSPLHF. The DNA of the CDR3 is TGTGCCAGCAGTGAATACAGTCAGGGCGGTTCACCCCTCCACTTT. Using reference TRBV25-1 and TRBJ1-6 for the parts outside the CDR3, the full variable domain is EADIYQTPRYLVIGTGKKITLECSQTMGHDKMYWYQQDPGMELHLIHYSYGVNSTEKGDLSSESTVSRIRTEHFPLTLESARPSHTSQYLCASSEYSQGGSPLHFGNGTRLTVT.

As DNA, the CDR3 is TGTGCCAGCTCACCAGTTACAGGGACTAGCGGGACAATTTCGCAGTTCTTC. This sequence encodes CASSPVTGTSGTISQFF. The chain combines TRBV18 with TRBJ2-1; 13 nucleotides align to TRBD2. Germline V gene lookup returns CDR1 KGHSH and CDR2 LQKENI. Trimming cost V 2 bases and J 12 bases; bases outside gene matches: 13. The CDR3 consists of 17 residues.

This chain links TRBV4-1 with TRBJ1-4, with no clear D. The CDR3 consists of 14 residues. V was shortened by 3 bases and J by 7 bases, with 12 bases between the two germline ends. CDR1 MGHRA and CDR2 YSYEKL come from the germline V gene. As DNA, the CDR3 is TGCGCCAGCAGCCATCTCCCGGAGGGTGAAAAACTGTTTTTT. Translation gives CASSHLPEGEKLFF.

The CDR3 sequence is CASSLEWGRVYEQYF. The CDR3 DNA follows: TGTGCCAGCAGCTTAGAATGGGGGAGGGTCTACGAGCAGTACTTC. V and J are TRBV11-2 and TRBJ2-7; TRBD2 agrees at 7 bases. The CDR3 has 15 amino acids. Germline CDR1 and CDR2: SGHAT and FQNNGV. V lost 0 bases and J lost 3; bases outside the gene matches: 5.